This section outlines one TCR beta chain sequence together with its context. These data come from a study of T cell changes during pregnancy in multiple sclerosis. TCRdb keeps only in-frame clones here, not all; method: immunoSEQ multiplex PCR. The profile shows fewer than 65,000 clones, roughly 90% of them singletons. Per germline, CDR1 KGHSH and CDR2 LQKENI. V dropped 3 bases and J dropped 5; count of bases not matched to a gene: 6. This CDR3 spans 14 amino acids. This TCR was sampled from a female donor with multiple sclerosis, enrolled in a pregnancy study. The V gene is TRBV18, the J gene TRBJ2-5; 7 bases align to TRBD1. The sample was CD4+ T cells from peripheral blood mononuclear cells, taken after pregnancy. This CDR3 is CASSPGQSLETQYF. In nucleotides, the CDR3 is TGTGCCAGCTCACCGGGACAGAGCCTTGAGACCCAGTACTTC. Together with reference TRBV18 and TRBJ2-5, the CDR3 gives the full variable domain: NAGVMQNPRHLVRRRGQEARLRCSPMKGHSHVYWYRQLPEEGLKFMVYLQKENIIDESGMPKERFSAEFPKEGPSILRIQQVVRGDSAAYFCASSPGQSLETQYFGPGTRLLVL.